This T cell receptor beta chain was captured by sequencing in a study of blood T cell repertoires in COVID-19. Study-wide background: Sources were T cells, B-cell-depleted T cells, or PBMCs; the material itself was cDNA or gDNA.

The germline V gene encodes CDR1 SGHAT and CDR2 FQNNGV. The CDR3 loop spans 15 amino acids. V lost 0 bases to trimming and J lost 0 bases, with 6 bases between them. Produced via immunoSEQ multiplex PCR; TCRdb's table is partial and in-frame only. Altogether about 480,000 clones are present, about 91% being singletons, with the ten largest covering 0.9%. The sequenced material came from peripheral blood. This clonotype was sampled from a young man with COVID-19, enrolled during active disease. The rearrangement joins TRBV11-2 to TRBJ2-1; D is uncertain. The CDR3 here is CASSLESGSYNEQFF. CDR3 coding DNA: TGTGCCAGCAGCTTAGAGTCGGGCTCCTACAATGAGCAGTTCTTC.